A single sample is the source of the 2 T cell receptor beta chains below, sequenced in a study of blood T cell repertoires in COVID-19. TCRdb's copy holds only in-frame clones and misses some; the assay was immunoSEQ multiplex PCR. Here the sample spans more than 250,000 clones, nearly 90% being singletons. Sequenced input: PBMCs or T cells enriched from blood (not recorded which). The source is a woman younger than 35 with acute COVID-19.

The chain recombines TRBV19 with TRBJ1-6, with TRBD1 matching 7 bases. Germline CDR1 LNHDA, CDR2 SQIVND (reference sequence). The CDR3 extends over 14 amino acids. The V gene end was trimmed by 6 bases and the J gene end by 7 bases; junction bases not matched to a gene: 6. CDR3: CASRGQVKNSPLHF. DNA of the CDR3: TGTGCCAGTAGAGGACAGGTCAAAAATTCACCCCTCCACTTT.

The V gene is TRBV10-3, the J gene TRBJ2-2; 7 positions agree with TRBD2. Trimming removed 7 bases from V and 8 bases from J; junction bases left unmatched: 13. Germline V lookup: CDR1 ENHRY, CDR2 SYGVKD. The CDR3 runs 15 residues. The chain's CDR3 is CAINTDWEGSGELFF. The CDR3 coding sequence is TGTGCCATCAACACGGACTGGGAGGGTTCGGGGGAGCTGTTTTTT.